The 20 T cell receptor beta chains below were found in one sample sequenced in a study of T-cell reconstitution after alpha-beta-depleted transplantation in children. It was with unique molecular identifiers that the TCRbeta library was prepared. One entry per CDR3 protein, called by TCRdb with MiXCR from the PCR reads. The sample includes a few hundred thousand distinct CDR3 sequences, 12% of them seen just once. Material: PBMCs from the stem cell graft donor, obtained from the stem cell graft. The receptors stem from a human donor who donated a stem cell graft to a child with combined immunodeficiency.

In this sample, this clonotype turned up many times. This chain uses TRBV29-1 with TRBJ2-5; unclear D gene. V dropped 7 bases and J dropped 4 bases, with 13 bases sitting between them. The V gene's germline CDR1 is SQVTM and CDR2 ANQGSEA. The CDR3 is made up of 12 amino acids. The CDR3, as DNA: TGCAGCGCGCCTTTTTGGGGAGAGACCCAGTACTTC. Translation gives CSAPFWGETQYF.

The chain carries TRBV6-1 and TRBJ2-1, with no clear D. The CDR3 is made up of 14 amino acids. Per the germline V gene, CDR1 is MNHNS and CDR2 is SASEGT. Trimming took off 6 bases at V and 3 bases at J, with 12 bases between the two ends. CDR3 in DNA: TGTGCCAGCAGCCCCGGGTCGGACTACAATGAGCAGTTCTTC. Translation gives CASSPGSDYNEQFF.

This clonotype was seen more than once but under ten times. This chain uses TRBV20-1 with TRBJ1-1; D possibly corresponds to TRBD1 (5 bases). This CDR3 has 14 residues. Germline V gives CDR1 DFQATT, CDR2 SNEGSKA (reference sequence). V lost 6 bases to trimming and J lost 2 bases, with 16 bases between them. CDR3 bases: TGCAGTGCCCTGCTCGCAGGGATTAACACTGAAGCTTTCTTT. Its protein is CSALLAGINTEAFF.

This clonotype has ten or more counts. The rearrangement uses TRBV12-3 or TRBV12-4 and TRBJ2-5; 9 nucleotides agree with TRBD2. This CDR3 region has 18 residues. V shed 3 bases and J 0 bases; nucleotides not matched to a gene: 11. This CDR3 is CASSFWVVAGANQETQYF. The DNA of the CDR3 is TGTGCCAGCAGTTTTTGGGTAGTAGCGGGGGCAAACCAAGAGACCCAGTACTTC.

This clonotype was counted a few times. This chain links TRBV4-2 with TRBJ1-5; D unresolved. The CDR3 is 15 amino acids. Per germline, CDR1 LGHNA and CDR2 YNFKEQ. Trimming took off 9 bases at V and 0 bases at J, with 15 bases between the two ends. The CDR3 protein is CASKEGFYSNQPQHF. For the CDR3, the DNA is TGTGCCAGTAAGGAAGGGTTCTATAGCAATCAGCCCCAGCATTTT.

The V gene is TRBV19, the J gene TRBJ1-1; perhaps TRBD1 as D (6 bases). The CDR3 loop spans 15 amino acids. CDR1 is LNHDA, CDR2 SQIVND, per germline (reference sequence). Between the trimmed V and J ends, which lost 3 bases and 4 bases, there was a span of 15 bases. CDR3 region: CASSIGQPLATEAFF. The DNA of the CDR3 is TGTGCCAGTAGTATTGGACAGCCTTTGGCCACTGAAGCTTTCTTT.

This clonotype has a handful of counts. The chain joins TRBV5-1 to TRBJ2-5; TRBD1 matches at 8 bases. Germline CDR1 SGHRS, CDR2 YFSETQ. The CDR3 sequence is 15 residues long. V dropped 6 bases and J dropped 4; count of bases not matched to a gene: 11. CDR3 loop: CASIGPGQAGETQYF. CDR3 coding DNA: TGCGCCAGCATTGGTCCGGGACAGGCCGGAGAGACCCAGTACTTC.

The chain joins TRBV5-4 to TRBJ2-7, with D tentatively TRBD1 (6 bases). V lost 1 base and J 7 bases, leaving 15 bases between the germline ends. Germline assignment: CDR1 SGHNT and CDR2 YYREEE (reference sequence). The CDR3 length is 14 residues. CDR3 sequence (DNA): TGTGCCAGCAGCTTGTGGTTTAGCCAGGGGGAGCAGTACTTC. It translates to CASSLWFSQGEQYF.

In this sample, this clonotype turned up many times. This chain links TRBV10-3 with TRBJ2-3, with D uncertain. CDR3 length equals 12 residues. Germline assignment: CDR1 ENHRY and CDR2 SYGVKD. V dropped 4 bases and J dropped 4 bases, with 6 bases sitting between them. CDR3 residues: CAISVEADTQYF. For the CDR3, the DNA is TGTGCCATCAGTGTTGAGGCAGATACGCAGTATTTT.

This clonotype was detected ten times or more. The rearrangement uses TRBV6-5 and TRBJ2-7; TRBD2 aligns across 8 bases. CDR1 and CDR2 (germline): MNHEY, SVGAGI. V was pared by 6 bases and J by 0 bases, with 7 bases of the junction left unmatched. The CDR3 spans 15 residues. CDR3: CASRTLAATSYEQYF. DNA of the CDR3: TGTGCCAGCAGGACACTAGCGGCAACCTCCTACGAGCAGTACTTC.

With respect to this clonotype: Mismatch with germline at one junction end may stem from a read error. The chain combines TRBV3-1 with TRBJ1-1; 8 bases are shared with TRBD1. The CDR3 totals 11 residues. Germline V gene data show CDR1 as LGHDT and CDR2 as YNNKEL (reference sequence). The CDR3 protein is CASSQGQGLTF. The DNA of the CDR3 is TGTGCCAGCAGCCAAGGACAGGGGTTAACCTTT.

This clonotype has only a few counts. CDR3 protein: CASSLRGTGSKETQYF. CDR3 coding DNA: TGTGCCAGCAGCTTAAGAGGGACAGGGAGTAAAGAGACCCAGTACTTC. J is TRBJ2-5 and V is TRBV11-3; TRBD1 agrees at 9 bases. The germline V gene has CDR1 SGHNT and CDR2 YENEEA. The CDR3 length is 16 residues. Unmatched junction bases numbered 7, after V lost 2 bases and J lost 3 bases.

The rearrangement links TRBV20-1 to TRBJ1-2; D unclear. This CDR3 is 13 amino acids long. V dropped 5 bases and J dropped 5 bases, with 15 bases sitting between them. CDR1 is DFQATT, CDR2 SNEGSKA, per germline (reference sequence). CDR3 coding DNA: TGCAGTGCTGGATCGGGAGCTGGGTATGGCTACACCTTC. This translates into CSAGSGAGYGYTF.

The chain uses TRBV5-1 and TRBJ2-1, with a weak D call TRBD1 (6 bases). This CDR3 is 13 amino acids long. Germline CDR1 reads SGHRS; CDR2 reads YFSETQ. The V gene lost 3 bases and the J gene lost 5 bases, with 9 bases spanning the gap. CDR3 amino acids: CASSSRQDNEQFF. CDR3 bases: TGCGCCAGCAGCTCCCGACAGGACAATGAGCAGTTCTTC.

This clonotype was seen repeatedly, ten times or more. The chain carries TRBV9 and TRBJ2-1; either TRBD1 or TRBD2 may fit D (7 bases each). The V end lost 4 bases, the J end lost 0 bases, and 14 bases lay between the germline ends. The CDR3 has 16 amino acids. CDR1 SGDLS and CDR2 YYNGEE come from the germline V gene. CDR3 bases: TGTGCCAGCAGCCCAGGGGGGGTGGGCTCCTACAATGAGCAGTTCTTC. Amino acids: CASSPGGVGSYNEQFF.

The chain uses TRBV6-2 or TRBV6-3 and TRBJ2-3, with D perhaps TRBD2 (6 bases). CDR1 and CDR2 from the germline V gene are MNHEY and SVGEGT. This CDR3 region has 16 residues. V shed 3 bases and J shed 3 bases, with 16 bases lying between them. The CDR3 sequence is CASSYEGEAWTDTQYF. As DNA, the CDR3 is TGTGCCAGCAGTTATGAAGGGGAGGCGTGGACAGATACGCAGTATTTT.

The chain employs TRBV12-3 or TRBV12-4 and TRBJ1-5, with TRBD1 matching 7 bases. V shed 4 bases, J shed 6 bases, and the junction held 3 bases outside the gene matches. The CDR3 has 13 residues. The CDR3 nucleotides read TGTGCCAGCAGTTCTCAGGGGGTTCAGCCCCAGCATTTT. This translates into CASSSQGVQPQHF.

This clonotype was detected only a few times. The J gene is TRBJ2-1, the V gene TRBV7-6; 14 bases agree with TRBD2. Trimming took 5 bases from V and 0 from J; bases not matched to a gene: 9. Germline V gene lookup returns CDR1 SGHVS and CDR2 FNYEAQ. The CDR3 runs 19 residues. CDR3 sequence (DNA): TGTGCCAGCAGCGCCGGGACTAGCGGGAGTTATAGCTCCTACAATGAGCAGTTCTTC. Translating gives CASSAGTSGSYSSYNEQFF.

This clonotype was picked up a small number of times. The J gene is TRBJ2-4, the V gene TRBV7-2; no reliable D call. CDR1 is SGHTA, CDR2 FQGNSA, per germline. Trimming pared 3 bases from V and 4 bases from J, leaving 7 bases between. The CDR3 is 13 amino acids. CDR3 coding DNA: TGTGCCAGCAGCTTCGACTTAAAAAACATTCAGTACTTC. Encoded protein: CASSFDLKNIQYF.

In nucleotides, the CDR3 is TGTGCCTGGAGTGGTCGGGCAACTAATGAAAAACTGTTTTTT. This codes for CAWSGRATNEKLFF. This rearrangement joins TRBV30 to TRBJ1-4; D uncertain. This CDR3 comprises 14 residues. V was cut by 1 base and J by 0 bases, with 6 bases left in between. Germline CDR1 reads GTSNPN; CDR2 reads SVGIG (reference sequence).